This T cell receptor (beta chain) appears in the sequencing data of a study of patients and donors after allogeneic stem cell transplantation. One entry per CDR3 protein, called by TCRdb with MiXCR from the RT-PCR reads. Here the sample spans approximately 200,000 distinct CDR3 sequences, 41% being singletons. The CDR3 runs 14 residues. Germline-derived CDR1 and CDR2 are SEHNR and FQNEAQ (reference sequence). V shed 0 bases and J shed 1 base, with 6 bases lying between them. Sequenced material: blood, either unsorted or a sorted T cell fraction (not recorded which). The receptor was derived from a human donor who was either an allogeneic HSCT recipient or a stem cell or donor lymphocyte infusion donor (not recorded which). It is not recorded whose cells these are; they may come from a transplant donor. The chain joins TRBV7-9 to TRBJ1-1; D is unresolved. The chain's CDR3 is CASSLAPENTEAFF. The CDR3 nucleotides are TGTGCCAGCAGCTTAGCGCCGGAGAACACTGAAGCTTTCTTT.